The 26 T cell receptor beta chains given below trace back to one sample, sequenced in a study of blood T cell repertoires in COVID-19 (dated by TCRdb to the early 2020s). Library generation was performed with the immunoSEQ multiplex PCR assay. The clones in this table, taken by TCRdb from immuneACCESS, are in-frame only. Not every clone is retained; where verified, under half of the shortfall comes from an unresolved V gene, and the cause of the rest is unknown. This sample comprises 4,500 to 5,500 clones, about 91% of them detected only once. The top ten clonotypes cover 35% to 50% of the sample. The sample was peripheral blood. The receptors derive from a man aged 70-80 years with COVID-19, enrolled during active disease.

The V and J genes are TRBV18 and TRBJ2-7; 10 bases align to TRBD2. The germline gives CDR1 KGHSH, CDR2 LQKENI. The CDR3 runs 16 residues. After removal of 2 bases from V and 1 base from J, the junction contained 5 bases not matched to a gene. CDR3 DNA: TGTGCCAGCTCACCAGGACTAGCGGACTTTTCCTACGAGCAGTACTTC. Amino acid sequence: CASSPGLADFSYEQYF.

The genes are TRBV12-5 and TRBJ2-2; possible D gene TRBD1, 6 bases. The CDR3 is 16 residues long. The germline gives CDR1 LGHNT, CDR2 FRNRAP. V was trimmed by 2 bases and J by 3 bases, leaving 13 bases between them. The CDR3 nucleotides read TGTGCTAGTGGTTTGCTCGTGACAGGATACACCGGGGAGCTGTTTTTT. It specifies CASGLLVTGYTGELFF.

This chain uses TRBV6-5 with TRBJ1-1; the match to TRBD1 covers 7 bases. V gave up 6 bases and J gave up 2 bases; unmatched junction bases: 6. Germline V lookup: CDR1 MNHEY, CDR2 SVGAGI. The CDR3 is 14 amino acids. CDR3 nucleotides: TGTGCCAGCAGACCACAGGGGCCTAACACTGAAGCTTTCTTT. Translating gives CASRPQGPNTEAFF.

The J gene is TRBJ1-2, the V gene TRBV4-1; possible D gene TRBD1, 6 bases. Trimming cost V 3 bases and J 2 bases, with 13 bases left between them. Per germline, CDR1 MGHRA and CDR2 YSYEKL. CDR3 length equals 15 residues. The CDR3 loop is CASSQPDSPNYGYTF. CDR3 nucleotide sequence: TGCGCCAGCAGCCAGCCGGACAGCCCCAACTATGGCTACACCTTC.

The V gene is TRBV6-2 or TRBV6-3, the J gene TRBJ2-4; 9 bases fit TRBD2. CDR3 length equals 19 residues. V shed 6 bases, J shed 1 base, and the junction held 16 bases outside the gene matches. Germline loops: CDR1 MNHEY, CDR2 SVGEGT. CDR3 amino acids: CASSPRLLAGPTAKNIQYF. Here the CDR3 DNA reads TGTGCCAGCAGCCCGAGATTACTAGCGGGTCCTACGGCCAAAAACATTCAGTACTTC.

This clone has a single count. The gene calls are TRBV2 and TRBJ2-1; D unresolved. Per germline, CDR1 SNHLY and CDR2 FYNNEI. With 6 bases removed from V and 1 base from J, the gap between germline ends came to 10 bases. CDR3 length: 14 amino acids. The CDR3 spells CASRAGFSYNEQFF. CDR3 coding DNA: TGTGCCAGCAGGGCAGGATTTTCCTACAATGAGCAGTTCTTC.

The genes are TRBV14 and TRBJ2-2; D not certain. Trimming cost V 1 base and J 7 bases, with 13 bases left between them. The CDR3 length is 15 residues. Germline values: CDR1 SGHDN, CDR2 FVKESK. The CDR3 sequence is CASSQVFPSGGELFF. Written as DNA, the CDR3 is TGTGCCAGCAGCCAAGTATTCCCCTCAGGCGGGGAGCTGTTTTTT.

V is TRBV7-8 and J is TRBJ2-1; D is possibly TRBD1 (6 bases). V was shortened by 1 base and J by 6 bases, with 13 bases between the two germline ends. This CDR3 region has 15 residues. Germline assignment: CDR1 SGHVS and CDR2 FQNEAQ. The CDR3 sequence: CASSLGAAGVNEQFF. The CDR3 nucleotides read TGTGCCAGCAGCTTAGGGGCCGCAGGGGTCAATGAGCAGTTCTTC.

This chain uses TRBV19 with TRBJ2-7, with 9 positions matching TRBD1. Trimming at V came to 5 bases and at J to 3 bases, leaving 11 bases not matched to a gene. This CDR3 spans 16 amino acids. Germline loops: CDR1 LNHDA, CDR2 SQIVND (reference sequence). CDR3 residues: CASSRLPGQGDYEQYF. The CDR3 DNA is TGTGCCAGTAGTCGGCTTCCGGGACAGGGAGACTACGAGCAGTACTTC.

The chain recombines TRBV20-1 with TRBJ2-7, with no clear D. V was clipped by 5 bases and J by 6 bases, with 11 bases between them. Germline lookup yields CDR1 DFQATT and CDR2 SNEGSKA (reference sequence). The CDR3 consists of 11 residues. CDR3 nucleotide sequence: TGCAGTGCTCACGACTTTGCCGAGCAGTACTTC. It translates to CSAHDFAEQYF.

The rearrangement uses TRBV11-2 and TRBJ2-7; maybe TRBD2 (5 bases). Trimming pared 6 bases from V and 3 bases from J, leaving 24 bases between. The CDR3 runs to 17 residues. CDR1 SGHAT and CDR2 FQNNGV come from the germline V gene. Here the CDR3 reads CASRPMLPQRANYEQYF. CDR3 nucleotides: TGTGCCAGCAGGCCCATGCTCCCCCAGAGGGCAAACTACGAGCAGTACTTC.

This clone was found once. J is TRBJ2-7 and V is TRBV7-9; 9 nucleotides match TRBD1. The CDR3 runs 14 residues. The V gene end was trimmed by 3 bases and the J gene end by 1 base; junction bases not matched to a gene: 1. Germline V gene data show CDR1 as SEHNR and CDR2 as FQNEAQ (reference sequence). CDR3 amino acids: CASSFDRGSYEQYF. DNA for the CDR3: TGTGCCAGCAGCTTCGACAGGGGGTCCTACGAGCAGTACTTC.

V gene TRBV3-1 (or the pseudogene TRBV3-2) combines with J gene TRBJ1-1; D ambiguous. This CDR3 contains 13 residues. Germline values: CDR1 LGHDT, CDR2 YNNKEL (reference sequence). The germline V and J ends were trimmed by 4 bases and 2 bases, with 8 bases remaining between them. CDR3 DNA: TGTGCCAGCAGCCCCCGCTATAACACTGAAGCTTTCTTT. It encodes CASSPRYNTEAFF.

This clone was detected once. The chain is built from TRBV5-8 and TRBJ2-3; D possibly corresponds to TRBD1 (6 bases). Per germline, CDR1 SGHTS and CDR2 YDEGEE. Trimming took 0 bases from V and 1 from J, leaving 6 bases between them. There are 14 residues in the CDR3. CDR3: CASSLGGRTDTQYF. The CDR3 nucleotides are TGTGCCAGCAGCTTGGGGGGGCGCACAGATACGCAGTATTTT. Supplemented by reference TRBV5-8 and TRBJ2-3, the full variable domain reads EAGVTQSPTHLIKTRGQQATLRCSPISGHTSVYWYQQALGLGLQFLLWYDEGEERNRGNFPPRFSGRQFPNYSSELNVNALELEDSALYLCASSLGGRTDTQYFGPGTRLTVL.

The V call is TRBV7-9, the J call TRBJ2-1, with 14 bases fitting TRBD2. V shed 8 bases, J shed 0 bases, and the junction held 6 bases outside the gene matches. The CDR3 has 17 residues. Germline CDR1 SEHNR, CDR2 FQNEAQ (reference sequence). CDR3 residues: CASGGTSGGHSYNEQFF. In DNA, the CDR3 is TGTGCCAGCGGAGGGACTAGCGGGGGTCACTCCTACAATGAGCAGTTCTTC.

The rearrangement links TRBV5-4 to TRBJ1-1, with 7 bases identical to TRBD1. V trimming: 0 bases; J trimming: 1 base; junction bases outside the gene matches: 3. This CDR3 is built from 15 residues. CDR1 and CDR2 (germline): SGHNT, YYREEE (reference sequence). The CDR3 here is CASSLGGQSNTEAFF. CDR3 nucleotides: TGTGCCAGCAGCTTGGGGGGACAGTCGAACACTGAAGCTTTCTTT.

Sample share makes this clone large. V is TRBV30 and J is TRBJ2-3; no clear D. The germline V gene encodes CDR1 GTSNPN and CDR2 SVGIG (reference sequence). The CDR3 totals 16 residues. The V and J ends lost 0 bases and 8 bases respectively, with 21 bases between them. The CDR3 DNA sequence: TGTGCCTGGAGTGTAGCAGCAGCTCAGGCGCATTTTACGCAGTATTTT. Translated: CAWSVAAAQAHFTQYF.

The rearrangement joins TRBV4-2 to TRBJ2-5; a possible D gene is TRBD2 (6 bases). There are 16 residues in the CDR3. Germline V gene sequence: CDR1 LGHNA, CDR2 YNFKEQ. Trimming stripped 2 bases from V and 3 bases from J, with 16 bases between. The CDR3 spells CASSQHAGREEETQYF. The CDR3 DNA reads TGTGCCAGCAGCCAACACGCCGGGAGAGAAGAAGAGACCCAGTACTTC.

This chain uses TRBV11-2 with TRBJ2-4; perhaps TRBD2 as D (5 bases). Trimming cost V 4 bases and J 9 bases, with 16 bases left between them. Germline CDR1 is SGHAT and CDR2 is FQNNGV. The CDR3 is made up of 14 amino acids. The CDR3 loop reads CASSYLDERIIQYF. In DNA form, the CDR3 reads TGTGCCAGCAGCTACCTGGATGAGCGGATCATTCAGTACTTC.

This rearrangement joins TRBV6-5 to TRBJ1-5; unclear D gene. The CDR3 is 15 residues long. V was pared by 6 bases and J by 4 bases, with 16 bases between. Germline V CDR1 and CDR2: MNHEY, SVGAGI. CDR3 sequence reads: CASSSDMYLNQPQHF. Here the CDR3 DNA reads TGTGCCAGCAGCTCCGACATGTACTTGAATCAGCCCCAGCATTTT.

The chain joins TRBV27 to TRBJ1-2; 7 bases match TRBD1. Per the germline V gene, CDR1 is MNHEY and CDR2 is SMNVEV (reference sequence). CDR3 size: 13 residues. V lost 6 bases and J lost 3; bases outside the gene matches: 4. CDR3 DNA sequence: TGTGCCAGCAGCTACAGGGGCGACTATGGCTACACCTTC. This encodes CASSYRGDYGYTF.

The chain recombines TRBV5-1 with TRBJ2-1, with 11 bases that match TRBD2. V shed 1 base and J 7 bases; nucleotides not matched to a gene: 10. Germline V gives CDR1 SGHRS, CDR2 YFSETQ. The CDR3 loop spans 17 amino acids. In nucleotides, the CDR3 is TGCGCCAGCAGCTTGATGGCTAGCGGGAGGCTGGGGAATGAGCAGTTCTTC. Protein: CASSLMASGRLGNEQFF. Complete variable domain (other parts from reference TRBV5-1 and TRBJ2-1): KAGVTQTPRYLIKTRGQQVTLSCSPISGHRSVSWYQQTPGQGLQFLFEYFSETQRNKGNFPGRFSGRQFSNSRSEMNVSTLELGDSALYLCASSLMASGRLGNEQFFGPGTRLTVL.

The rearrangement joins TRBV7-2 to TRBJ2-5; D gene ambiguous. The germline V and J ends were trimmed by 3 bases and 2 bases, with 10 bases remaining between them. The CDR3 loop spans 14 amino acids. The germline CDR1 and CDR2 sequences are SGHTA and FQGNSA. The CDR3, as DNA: TGTGCCAGCAGCTTGATAGCCTTACAAGAGACCCAGTACTTC. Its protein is CASSLIALQETQYF.

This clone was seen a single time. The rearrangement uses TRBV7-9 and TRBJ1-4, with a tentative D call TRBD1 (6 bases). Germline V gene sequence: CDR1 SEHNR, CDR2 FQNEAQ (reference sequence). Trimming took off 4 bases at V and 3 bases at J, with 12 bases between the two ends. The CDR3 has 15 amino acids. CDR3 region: CASSSIRGPNEKLFF. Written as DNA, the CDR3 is TGTGCCAGCAGCTCTATCAGGGGTCCTAATGAAAAACTGTTTTTT.

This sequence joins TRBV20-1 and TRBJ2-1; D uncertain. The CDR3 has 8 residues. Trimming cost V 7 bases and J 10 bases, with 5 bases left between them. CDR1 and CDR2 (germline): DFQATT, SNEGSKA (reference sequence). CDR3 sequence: CSEQEQFF. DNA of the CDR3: TGCAGTGAGCAAGAGCAGTTCTTC.

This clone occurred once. The CDR3 loop is CASSLRGPANEKLFF. CDR3 nucleotide sequence: TGCGCCAGCAGCCTCAGGGGCCCTGCGAATGAAAAACTGTTTTTT. The chain employs TRBV5-1 and TRBJ1-4, with TRBD1 as a possible D gene (6 bases). The length of the CDR3 is 15 residues. The ends were cut back, 4 bases at V and 5 bases at J, with 15 bases in the middle. Per the germline V gene, CDR1 is SGHRS and CDR2 is YFSETQ.